This TCR beta chain appears in the sequencing data of a study of cytomegalovirus exposure and HLA in healthy donors. Study results and limitations: In a later analysis, most CMV-associated TCR beta chains appeared HLA-restricted. 150 to 200 TCR beta chains were listed as cytomegalovirus-associated. Differences between HLA loci emerged in a later analysis of TCR association rates, with DRB1 most and HLA-C fewest.

As to this clone: Its target is unknown.

V was pared by 6 bases and J by 0 bases, with 9 bases between. Germline CDR1 and CDR2: SNHLY and FYNNEI. The CDR3 is made up of 14 amino acids. PCR involved 60 Vbeta and 13 Jbeta primers. Sequenced by immunoSEQ multiplex PCR; TCRdb stores in-frame clones only, minus some. The sample contains some 130,000 clones, 60% to 80% of which appear only once. The sequence was collected from a young man in good health and CMV-seronegative. V and J are TRBV2 and TRBJ1-5; tentatively, D is TRBD1 (6 bases). Source material: PBMCs. CDR3 amino acids: CASRDSYSNQPQHF. The CDR3 DNA reads as TGTGCCAGCAGGGACAGTTATAGCAATCAGCCCCAGCATTTT.